Following are 13 T cell receptor beta chains from one sample sequenced in a study of OX40 agonist ivuxolimab in advanced cancers. Library method: the immunoSEQ multiplex PCR assay. The immuneACCESS repertoire file appears here via TCRdb, limited to in-frame rearrangements. These files lack a portion of the clones; in checked studies, under half of the deficit traces to unresolved V genes, and the cause of the others is not known. Recorded for this sample are approximately 66,000 clones; approximately 88% of them occurred a single time. The ten largest clones capture around 0.56% of the sample. The source material was CD4+ or CD8+ T cells sorted from blood, sampled in a trial of the OX40 agonist ivuxolimab. The receptors stem from an adult with an advanced solid tumor such as melanoma, head and neck, liver or kidney cancer.

This rearrangement joins TRBV11-2 to TRBJ2-7; D is perhaps TRBD2 (6 bases). Trimming took 5 bases from V and 0 from J, leaving 17 bases between them. The CDR3 is 16 amino acids. CDR1 is SGHAT, CDR2 FQNNGV, per germline. The CDR3 region has the DNA TGTGCCAGCAGCCCCCAACCACGCGGGGCCTCCTACGAGCAGTACTTC. Its translation is CASSPQPRGASYEQYF. Together with reference TRBV11-2 and TRBJ2-7, the CDR3 gives the full variable domain: EAGVAQSPRYKIIEKRQSVAFWCNPISGHATLYWYQQILGQGPKLLIQFQNNGVVDDSQLPKDRFSAERLKGVDSTLKIQPAKLEDSAVYLCASSPQPRGASYEQYFGPGTRLTVT.

The chain uses TRBV7-8 and TRBJ2-3; TRBD2 agrees at 8 bases. J was trimmed by 5 bases and V by 0 bases; bases with no gene match: 4. Germline V lookup: CDR1 SGHVS, CDR2 FQNEAQ. The CDR3 totals 15 residues. The CDR3 DNA sequence: TGTGCCAGCAGCTTAGCAGCGGGGGCGGGAGATACGCAGTATTTT. It codes for CASSLAAGAGDTQYF. Supplemented by reference TRBV7-8 and TRBJ2-3, the full variable domain reads GAGVSQSPRYKVAKRGQDVALRCDPISGHVSLFWYQQALGQGPEFLTYFQNEAQLDKSGLPSDRFFAERPEGSVSTLKIQRTQQEDSAVYLCASSLAAGAGDTQYFGPGTRLTVL.

V is TRBV5-1 and J is TRBJ1-2, with a tentative D call TRBD1 (6 bases). Deletions cut 3 bases from V and 3 bases from J, with 12 bases between. The CDR3 contains 14 residues. The germline gives CDR1 SGHRS, CDR2 YFSETQ. The CDR3 bases are TGCGCCAGCAGCTCGGCAGCAGGGGACTATGGCTACACCTTC. It is translated as CASSSAAGDYGYTF.

The chain recombines TRBV18 with TRBJ2-3; D is unclear. Germline V lookup: CDR1 KGHSH, CDR2 LQKENI. Trimming pared 5 bases from V and 0 bases from J, leaving 6 bases between. The CDR3 is made up of 13 amino acids. The CDR3 protein is CASSSPSTDTQYF. CDR3 DNA: TGTGCCAGCTCATCCCCTAGCACAGATACGCAGTATTTT.

This chain uses TRBV7-2 with TRBJ2-5; tentatively, D is TRBD1 (5 bases). Trimming pared 5 bases from V and 2 bases from J, leaving 12 bases between. This CDR3 has 14 amino acids. CDR1 and CDR2 from the germline V gene are SGHTA and FQGNSA. DNA of the CDR3: TGTGCCAGCAGCCCGCGGACACTTCAAGAGACCCAGTACTTC. Protein sequence: CASSPRTLQETQYF.

J is TRBJ1-5 and V is TRBV21-1. TRBV21-1 is described as a pseudogene. The CDR3 contains 16 residues. The CDR3 sequence is CASSKIGRARNQPQHF. CDR3 DNA sequence: TGTGCCAGCAGCAAAATCGGGAGGGCACGCAATCAGCCCCAGCATTTT.

DNA for the CDR3: TGTGCCAGCAGTTTGAGCACAGATACGCAGTATTTT. Residues: CASSLSTDTQYF. The chain joins TRBV28 to TRBJ2-3; no clear D. Germline CDR1 and CDR2: MDHEN and SYDVKM. The V and J ends lost 3 bases and 0 bases respectively, with 1 base between them. This CDR3 has 12 amino acids.

This chain joins TRBV10-3 and TRBJ1-5, with 10 bases fitting TRBD1. The junction had 9 bases not matched to a gene; V was cut back by 0 bases and J by 7 bases. The germline gives CDR1 ENHRY, CDR2 SYGVKD. This CDR3 contains 17 residues. In nucleotides, the CDR3 is TGTGCCATCAGTGAGTCGAGCTTCAAGACAGGGGGCCAGCCCCAGCATTTT. Amino acids: CAISESSFKTGGQPQHF.

The CDR3 DNA is TGCGCCAGCAGCCAATGTAACCATGACAGGGCAACTAACGAGCAGTACTTC. It encodes CASSQCNHDRATNEQYF. This chain joins TRBV4-1 and TRBJ2-7; 7 bases fit TRBD1. The germline V gene has CDR1 MGHRA and CDR2 YSYEKL. Trimming cost V 2 bases and J 5 bases; bases outside gene matches: 15. This CDR3 is built from 17 residues.

The rearrangement joins TRBV5-6 to TRBJ1-3; D unresolved. Trimming removed 3 bases at V and 0 bases at J, with 13 bases between. The CDR3 length is 16 residues. The germline V gene encodes CDR1 SGHDT and CDR2 YYEEEE. CDR3 region: CASSYGRETSGNTIYF. In DNA, the CDR3 is TGTGCCAGCAGCTATGGCAGAGAAACCTCTGGAAACACCATATATTTT.

This chain links TRBV13 with TRBJ1-5, with D perhaps matching TRBD1 (5 bases). The CDR3 is 13 amino acids. Germline V gene lookup returns CDR1 PRHDT and CDR2 FYEKMQ (reference sequence). V was clipped by 2 bases and J by 7 bases, with 9 bases between them. The CDR3 DNA reads as TGTGCCAGCAGCTTAAACCGGGGCCAGCCCCAGCATTTT. Protein product: CASSLNRGQPQHF.

The chain carries TRBV9 and TRBJ1-1, with 7 bases identical to TRBD1. Germline V gives CDR1 SGDLS, CDR2 YYNGEE. The CDR3 runs 14 residues. J was trimmed by 0 bases and V by 2 bases; bases with no gene match: 1. CDR3 amino acids: CASSVDRVNTEAFF. CDR3 nucleotide sequence: TGTGCCAGCAGCGTCGACAGGGTGAACACTGAAGCTTTCTTT. The full variable domain, completed using reference TRBV9 and TRBJ1-1, is DSGVTQTPKHLITATGQRVTLRCSPRSGDLSVYWYQQSLDQGLQFLIQYYNGEERAKGNILERFSAQQFPDLHSELNLSSLELGDSALYFCASSVDRVNTEAFFGQGTRLTVV.

V gene TRBV5-1 combines with J gene TRBJ1-1, with a tentative D call TRBD1 (5 bases). This CDR3 is built from 13 residues. Trimming left V 5 bases short and J 1 base short, with 9 bases between. Per germline, CDR1 SGHRS and CDR2 YFSETQ. The CDR3 loop is CASRTGGNTEAFF. The CDR3 nucleotides are TGCGCCAGCAGAACCGGGGGGAACACTGAAGCTTTCTTT.